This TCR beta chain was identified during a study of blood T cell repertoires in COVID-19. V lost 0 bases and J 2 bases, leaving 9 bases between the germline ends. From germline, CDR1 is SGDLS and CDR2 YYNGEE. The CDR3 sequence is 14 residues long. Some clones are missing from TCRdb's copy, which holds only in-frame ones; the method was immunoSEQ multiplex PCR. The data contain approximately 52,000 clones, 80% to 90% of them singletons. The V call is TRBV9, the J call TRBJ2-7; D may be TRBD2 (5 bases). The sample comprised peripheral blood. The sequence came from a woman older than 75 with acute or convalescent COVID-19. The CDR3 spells CASSVGYGAYEQYF. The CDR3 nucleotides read TGTGCCAGCAGCGTAGGGTACGGGGCCTACGAGCAGTACTTC.